The T cell receptor beta chain under discussion was sequenced for a study of OX40 agonist ivuxolimab in advanced cancers. In the study overall: Ivuxolimab, an agonistic anti-OX40 (CD134) antibody, was given to patients. Males comprised roughly four fifths of the group, whose mean age was approximately 60 years (range 23 to 79).

Profiling relied on immunoSEQ multiplex PCR, and the TCRdb table lists in-frame clones only, not all of them. The table lists some 17,000 clones, about 92% of them singletons. Notes on the study in general: Clonal expansion was among the lowest in partial responders at 0.1-3.0 mg/kg, especially CD8+. Certain nonresponders likewise exhibited a low normalized T-cell clonal expansion.

Trimming took off 3 bases at V and 1 base at J, with 9 bases between the two ends. Germline V gene sequence: CDR1 SGHAT, CDR2 FQNNGV. This CDR3 spans 14 amino acids. About this clone itself: The target antigen is unknown.

This sequence was found in an adult with an advanced solid tumor such as melanoma, head and neck, liver or kidney cancer. The J gene is TRBJ1-1, the V gene TRBV11-2; D not resolved. The sequencing here drew on CD4+ or CD8+ T cells sorted from blood, taken in a trial of the OX40 agonist ivuxolimab. This chain's CDR3 is CASSLTPGNTEAFF. Here the CDR3 DNA reads TGTGCCAGCAGCTTGACCCCGGGGAACACTGAAGCTTTCTTT.